What follows are 17 T cell receptor beta chains derived from one specimen sequenced in a study of shared clonotypes between healthy human individuals. Method: immunoSEQ multiplex PCR; TCRdb's copy keeps in-frame clones and lacks some. This table has some 2.1 million clones, approximately 94% appearing once. Terminally differentiated effector memory CD45RA+ cells were excluded by CCR7 positive selection of CD45RO-negative cells. Sequencing was done on a sample of naive CD8+ T cells sorted from blood. These TCRs come from a man aged 18 to 35 in good health.

As concerns this clone: Other DNA sequences within the sample encode an identical CDR3. The gene calls are TRBV4-1 and TRBJ1-2; D is perhaps TRBD1 (5 bases). V lost 1 base and J 0 bases, leaving 9 bases between the germline ends. This CDR3 contains 15 residues. CDR1 is MGHRA and CDR2 is YSYEKL in the germline V gene. The CDR3 nucleotides read TGCGCCAGCAGCCAAGTTAGGGGAGCTAACTATGGCTACACCTTC. This gives the protein CASSQVRGANYGYTF.

In DNA form, the CDR3 reads TGTGCCAGCAGCTTAGTCCCCGAGGGCAGAACAGATACGCAGTATTTT. It translates to CASSLVPEGRTDTQYF. The chain carries TRBV7-6 and TRBJ2-3; maybe TRBD2 (5 bases). The CDR3 runs to 16 residues. The V gene lost 1 base and the J gene lost 3 bases, with 14 bases spanning the gap. Per germline, CDR1 SGHVS and CDR2 FNYEAQ.

The V gene is TRBV13, the J gene TRBJ2-5; 7 bases map to TRBD1. The CDR3 sequence is 13 residues long. Germline loops: CDR1 PRHDT, CDR2 FYEKMQ (reference sequence). J gave up 3 bases and V 6 bases, and 4 bases lay outside the gene matches. As DNA, the CDR3 is TGTGCCAGCAGTCGAACAGGGGAAGAGACCCAGTACTTC. Its protein product is CASSRTGEETQYF.

This rearrangement joins TRBV19 to TRBJ1-5; TRBD1 is a possible D gene (5 bases). Trimming left V 7 bases short and J 5 bases short, with 15 bases between. The CDR3 spans 14 residues. Germline lookup yields CDR1 LNHDA and CDR2 SQIVND (reference sequence). The CDR3 bases are TGTGCCAGTAATCCTCTCCTGGGACATCAGCCCCAGCATTTT. Amino acid sequence: CASNPLLGHQPQHF. Full variable domain (outside the CDR3, taken from reference TRBV19 and TRBJ1-5): DGGITQSPKYLFRKEGQNVTLSCEQNLNHDAMYWYRQDPGQGLRLIYYSQIVNDFQKGDIAEGYSVSREKKESFPLTVTSAQKNPTAFYLCASNPLLGHQPQHFGDGTRLSIL.

V usage is TRBV7-9 and J usage is TRBJ2-7; 9 bases map to TRBD1. CDR1 is SEHNR, CDR2 FQNEAQ, per germline (reference sequence). Losses at the gene ends were 5 bases for V and 5 bases for J; bases not matched to a gene: 4. The CDR3 extends over 13 amino acids. The CDR3 coding sequence is TGTGCCAGCAGCGGGACAGGGAGCGACGAGCAGTACTTC. The encoded protein is CASSGTGSDEQYF. Filled out from reference TRBV7-9 and TRBJ2-7, the complete variable domain reads DTGVSQNPRHKITKRGQNVTFRCDPISEHNRLYWYRQTLGQGPEFLTYFQNEAQLEKSRLLSDRFSAERPKGSFSTLEIQRTEQGDSAMYLCASSGTGSDEQYFGPGTRLTVT.

This clone was found once. V gene TRBV4-1 combines with J gene TRBJ1-1; no clear D gene. Germline-derived CDR1 and CDR2 are MGHRA and YSYEKL. The CDR3 runs to 13 residues. V lost 4 bases, J lost 1 base, and 7 bases lay in between. The CDR3 DNA is TGCGCCAGCAGCCTCGGAGCGAACACTGAAGCTTTCTTT. It codes for CASSLGANTEAFF.

The V call is TRBV7-9, the J call TRBJ2-3; D is unresolved. Germline V gives CDR1 SEHNR, CDR2 FQNEAQ (reference sequence). This CDR3 is 14 amino acids long. V lost 5 bases, J lost 2 bases, and 11 bases lay in between. In DNA, the CDR3 is TGTGCCAGCAGCACACAAACCTCCACAGATACGCAGTATTTT. Protein: CASSTQTSTDTQYF.

The rearrangement joins TRBV27 to TRBJ1-1; TRBD1 might be the D (5 bases). Germline V gene data show CDR1 as MNHEY and CDR2 as SMNVEV (reference sequence). This CDR3 has 14 residues. V gave up 6 bases and J gave up 1 base, with 12 bases separating them. The CDR3 DNA follows: TGTGCCAGCAGGTCCCCCACAGGGAACACTGAAGCTTTCTTT. Protein sequence: CASRSPTGNTEAFF.

This clone is a singleton in its sample. The rearrangement uses TRBV19 and TRBJ1-6; perhaps TRBD1 as D (6 bases). Germline-derived CDR1 and CDR2 are LNHDA and SQIVND (reference sequence). There are 15 residues in the CDR3. V lost 1 base and J lost 10, with 14 bases in between. CDR3 sequence: CASSIVRGARSPLHF. The CDR3 DNA reads TGTGCCAGTAGTATAGTGCGGGGGGCACGCTCACCCCTCCACTTT.

The V gene is TRBV30, the J gene TRBJ1-1; 11 nucleotides agree with TRBD1. V lost 2 bases and J lost 5; bases outside the gene matches: 4. This CDR3 has 14 amino acids. The germline V gene encodes CDR1 GTSNPN and CDR2 SVGIG (reference sequence). CDR3 region: CAWSSGQGATEAFF. The DNA of the CDR3 is TGTGCCTGGAGTTCCGGACAGGGGGCAACTGAAGCTTTCTTT.

This sequence joins TRBV6-1 and TRBJ2-7, with no clear D. The CDR3 covers 14 residues. Germline V gives CDR1 MNHNS, CDR2 SASEGT. V dropped 2 bases and J dropped 4 bases, with 12 bases sitting between them. The CDR3 DNA follows: TGTGCCAGCAGTGAATGGGGTAGTGGATACGAGCAGTACTTC. It encodes CASSEWGSGYEQYF.

This sequence joins TRBV21-1 and TRBJ1-1; no DNA check was done on the table's D call, TRBD1. TRBV21-1 is reported as a pseudogene. The CDR3 has 17 amino acids. The CDR3 protein is CASSKGRAGVKWTEAFF. The CDR3 DNA follows: TGTGCCAGCAGCAAGGGGCGAGCAGGGGTTAAGTGGACTGAAGCTTTCTTT.

Details on this clone: Within the sample, other DNA sequences also encode this same CDR3. V is TRBV27 and J is TRBJ2-3; a weak D match, TRBD2 (6 bases). V was cut by 3 bases and J by 2 bases, with 9 bases left in between. Germline V CDR1 and CDR2: MNHEY, SMNVEV (reference sequence). This CDR3 has 14 amino acids. The CDR3 nucleotides are TGTGCCAGCAGTTTTAGCGGAGCCACAGATACGCAGTATTTT. Translation: CASSFSGATDTQYF.

V is TRBV7-2 and J is TRBJ2-5; D is perhaps TRBD2 (6 bases). Germline CDR1 and CDR2: SGHTA and FQGNSA. This CDR3 region has 15 residues. The V end lost 2 bases, the J end lost 3 bases, and 13 bases lay between the germline ends. Written as DNA, the CDR3 is TGTGCCAGCAGCTTATCCCCTTGGGGGGAAGAGACCCAGTACTTC. Its translation: CASSLSPWGEETQYF. Together with reference TRBV7-2 and TRBJ2-5, the CDR3 gives the full variable domain: GAGVSQSPSNKVTEKGKDVELRCDPISGHTALYWYRQSLGQGLEFLIYFQGNSAPDKSGLPSDRFSAERTGGSVSTLTIQRTQQEDSAVYLCASSLSPWGEETQYFGPGTRLLVL.

This sequence joins TRBV15 and TRBJ1-5; no clear D gene. Germline loops: CDR1 LNHNV, CDR2 YYDKDF (reference sequence). V was clipped by 8 bases and J by 1 base, with 12 bases between them. The CDR3 spans 14 residues. CDR3 loop: CATEEGLSNQPQHF. CDR3 sequence (DNA): TGTGCCACCGAGGAGGGTTTGAGCAATCAGCCCCAGCATTTT.

Of note for this clone: The junction differs from germline at one of its ends, possibly a read error. CDR3 in amino acids: CVSFTPRGQAWGYTF. In DNA form, the CDR3 reads TGTGTCAGTTTCACCCCAAGGGGCCAGGCTTGGGGCTACACCTTC. The V call is TRBV19, the J call TRBJ1-2; a possible D gene is TRBD1 (5 bases). The CDR3 loop spans 15 amino acids. Germline CDR1 is LNHDA and CDR2 is SQIVND (reference sequence).

The J gene is TRBJ2-7, the V gene TRBV7-9, with 8 bases lining up with TRBD2. Germline-derived CDR1 and CDR2 are SEHNR and FQNEAQ (reference sequence). J was trimmed by 5 bases and V by 2 bases; bases with no gene match: 5. The CDR3 sequence is 14 residues long. The CDR3 loop is CASSLRAGVNEQYF. The CDR3 region has the DNA TGTGCCAGCAGCTTAAGAGCGGGGGTGAACGAGCAGTACTTC.